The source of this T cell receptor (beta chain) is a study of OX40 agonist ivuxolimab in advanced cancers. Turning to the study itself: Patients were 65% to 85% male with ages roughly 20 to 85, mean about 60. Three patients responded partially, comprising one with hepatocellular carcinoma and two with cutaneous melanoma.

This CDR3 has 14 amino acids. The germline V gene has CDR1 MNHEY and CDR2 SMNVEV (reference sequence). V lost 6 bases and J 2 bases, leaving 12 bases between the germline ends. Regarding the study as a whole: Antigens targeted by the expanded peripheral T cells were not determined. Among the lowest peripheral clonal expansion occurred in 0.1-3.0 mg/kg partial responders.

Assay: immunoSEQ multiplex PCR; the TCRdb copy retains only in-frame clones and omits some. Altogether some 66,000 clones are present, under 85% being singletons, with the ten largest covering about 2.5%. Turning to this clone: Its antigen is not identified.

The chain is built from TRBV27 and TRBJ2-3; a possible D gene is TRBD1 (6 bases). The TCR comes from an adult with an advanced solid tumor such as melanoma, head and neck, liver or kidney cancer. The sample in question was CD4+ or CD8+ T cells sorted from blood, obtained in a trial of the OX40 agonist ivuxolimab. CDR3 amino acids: CASRGRGITDTQYF. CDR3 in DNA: TGTGCCAGCAGGGGCAGGGGAATCACAGATACGCAGTATTTT.